Shown below are 22 T cell receptor beta chains from a single sample sequenced in a study of post-analysis software for immune sequencing data. Study results and limitations: TRBV segments more frequent in patients than in controls numbered several and included TRBV5-6, TRBV5-1 and TRBV20-1.

Sequencing libraries made from TCR beta cDNA carried unique molecular identifiers. TCRdb reprocessed the PCR reads with MiXCR, giving one entry per CDR3 protein. The sample lists approximately 770,000 distinct CDR3 sequences, about half occurring once. Which antigens these TCRs recognize remains unknown. Input material: blood. These TCRs come from a girl under 18 with multiple sclerosis.

V usage is TRBV12-3 or TRBV12-4 and J usage is TRBJ1-5; D ambiguous. Trimming took off 6 bases at V and 9 bases at J, with 9 bases between the two ends. This CDR3 comprises 11 residues. CDR3 sequence: CASSDSGPQHF. The CDR3 coding sequence is TGTGCCAGCAGCGACTCTGGGCCCCAGCATTTT.

This clonotype has more than one count but fewer than ten. The chain has TRBV7-9 and TRBJ2-5, with TRBD1 as a possible D gene (5 bases). V was pared by 2 bases and J by 0 bases, with 16 bases between. CDR3 length: 17 amino acids. CDR1 SEHNR and CDR2 FQNEAQ come from the germline V gene (reference sequence). Here the CDR3 reads CASSLHSGAPYQETQYF. CDR3 nucleotides: TGTGCCAGCAGCTTACATAGTGGGGCTCCGTACCAAGAGACCCAGTACTTC.

The chain has TRBV7-8 and TRBJ2-7; 10 bases are a match to TRBD2. Germline assignment: CDR1 SGHVS and CDR2 FQNEAQ. CDR3 length: 14 amino acids. V shed 5 bases and J 6 bases; nucleotides not matched to a gene: 7. The CDR3: CASSIGTSAGEQYF. The CDR3, as DNA: TGTGCCAGCAGCATAGGGACTAGCGCTGGCGAGCAGTACTTC.

The chain links TRBV7-9 to TRBJ2-3, with D perhaps matching TRBD2 (6 bases). CDR3 size: 17 residues. Germline V gene data show CDR1 as SEHNR and CDR2 as FQNEAQ (reference sequence). Deletions cut 0 bases from V and 1 base from J, with 14 bases between. The CDR3 DNA reads TGTGCCAGCAGCTTAGCTGCCACTGGGGAGGGCACAGATACGCAGTATTTT. Protein sequence: CASSLAATGEGTDTQYF.

The chain uses TRBV10-3 and TRBJ1-2; a weak D match, TRBD1 (5 bases). V lost 3 bases to trimming and J lost 2 bases, with 13 bases between them. Germline V gene sequence: CDR1 ENHRY, CDR2 SYGVKD. The CDR3 runs to 15 residues. The CDR3 DNA sequence: TGTGCCATCAGTGAATGGAAGGGGAAAAACTATGGCTACACCTTC. Translation gives CAISEWKGKNYGYTF.

The chain carries TRBV6-5 and TRBJ1-2, with D tentatively TRBD1 (5 bases). V was cut by 4 bases and J by 6 bases, with 18 bases left in between. Germline V gene lookup returns CDR1 MNHEY and CDR2 SVGAGI. The CDR3 runs to 15 residues. Written as DNA, the CDR3 is TGTGCCAGCAGTTCCGTCCCGTGGAGGGACGATGGCTACACCTTC. Translated, it gives CASSSVPWRDDGYTF.

The V and J genes are TRBV20-1 and TRBJ2-1; 7 positions agree with TRBD2. With V trimmed by 1 base and J by 10 bases, 10 bases remained unmatched. The germline CDR1 and CDR2 sequences are DFQATT and SNEGSKA (reference sequence). The CDR3 loop spans 14 amino acids. CDR3 amino acids: CSARVVGRELEQFF. The CDR3 coding sequence is TGCAGTGCTAGAGTAGTGGGGAGGGAACTCGAGCAGTTCTTC.

The rearrangement joins TRBV27 to TRBJ2-5, with 9 bases that match TRBD1. The V and J ends lost 9 bases and 4 bases, in that order; junction bases with no gene match: 9. Germline V gene lookup returns CDR1 MNHEY and CDR2 SMNVEV (reference sequence). The CDR3 has 14 residues. CDR3 sequence (DNA): TGTGCCAGTAGTGGGACAGGGTTCTCAGAGACCCAGTACTTC. It codes for CASSGTGFSETQYF.

This sequence joins TRBV6-1 and TRBJ1-5; tentative D call: TRBD1 (5 bases). V lost 7 bases to trimming and J lost 4 bases, with 17 bases between them. The CDR3 totals 15 residues. The germline V gene encodes CDR1 MNHNS and CDR2 SASEGT. The chain's CDR3 is CASTSLGRVNQPQHF. The CDR3 DNA sequence: TGTGCCAGCACCTCCTTGGGCAGGGTAAATCAGCCCCAGCATTTT.

The chain uses TRBV20-1 and TRBJ2-3, with 7 bases identical to TRBD2. There are 12 residues in the CDR3. Germline loops: CDR1 DFQATT, CDR2 SNEGSKA (reference sequence). The V segment lost 6 bases and the J segment 6 bases; nucleotides outside the gene matches: 6. CDR3 in DNA: TGCAGTGCCGGACTAGGCGGCGATACGCAGTATTTT. Translation gives CSAGLGGDTQYF.

This clonotype was detected many times. The rearrangement joins TRBV20-1 to TRBJ2-3, with 9 bases matching TRBD1. V dropped 1 base and J dropped 3; count of bases not matched to a gene: 5. The CDR3 length is 15 residues. Per germline, CDR1 DFQATT and CDR2 SNEGSKA (reference sequence). The CDR3 loop is CSARVGDRDTDTQYF. The CDR3 DNA follows: TGCAGTGCTAGAGTAGGGGACAGGGATACAGATACGCAGTATTTT.

This clonotype was seen at least ten times. V and J are TRBV29-1 and TRBJ2-6; a weak D match, TRBD2 (5 bases). V shed 5 bases and J shed 2 bases, with 7 bases lying between them. The CDR3 length is 13 residues. Germline CDR1 is SQVTM and CDR2 is ANQGSEA. The CDR3 coding sequence is TGCAGCGTTTGGAGGCCTGGGGCCAACGTCCTGACTTTC. This translates into CSVWRPGANVLTF.

The table lists this clonotype with a few counts. The V and J genes are TRBV7-9 and TRBJ2-4; a possible D gene is TRBD2 (5 bases). The last part of the DNA fits TRBJ2-7 better; the J call may be wrong. CDR1 SEHNR and CDR2 FQNEAQ come from the germline V gene (reference sequence). The CDR3 runs 13 residues. CDR3 region: CASSLGEGREQYF. As DNA, the CDR3 is TGTGCCAGCAGCTTAGGAGAGGGTCGCGAGCAGTACTTC.

In regard to this clonotype: An end of the junction does not agree with germline; a read error may underlie this. The rearrangement joins TRBV20-1 to TRBJ1-2, with D unresolved. CDR3 length: 12 amino acids. CDR1 is DFQATT and CDR2 is SNEGSKA in the germline V gene (reference sequence). In DNA form, the CDR3 reads TGCAGTTCTAGGATCGCCAAAGAGGGCTACACCTTC. Its protein is CSSRIAKEGYTF.

The chain has TRBV15 and TRBJ2-3; D possibly corresponds to TRBD2 (5 bases). Germline V gene data show CDR1 as LNHNV and CDR2 as YYDKDF (reference sequence). The CDR3 is 16 amino acids. V lost 0 bases, J lost 3 bases, and 13 bases lay in between. CDR3 region: CATSRDRAGLTDTQYF. In DNA form, the CDR3 reads TGTGCCACCAGCAGAGATCGGGCGGGCCTGACAGATACGCAGTATTTT. Complete variable domain (other parts from reference TRBV15 and TRBJ2-3): DAMVIQNPRYQVTQFGKPVTLSCSQTLNHNVMYWYQQKSSQAPKLLFHYYDKDFNNEADTPDNFQSRRPNTSFCFLDIRSPGLGDTAMYLCATSRDRAGLTDTQYFGPGTRLTVL.

The table lists this clonotype with a few counts. This chain joins TRBV28 and TRBJ1-1, with D perhaps TRBD1 (5 bases). Trimming cost V 3 bases and J 1 base, with 15 bases left between them. This CDR3 has 16 residues. Germline V CDR1 and CDR2: MDHEN, SYDVKM. The CDR3 here is CASSFQIYGGNTEAFF. For the CDR3, the DNA is TGTGCCAGCAGTTTTCAGATCTATGGGGGGAACACTGAAGCTTTCTTT.

V gene TRBV7-9 combines with J gene TRBJ1-4; no clear D. Deletions cut 3 bases from V and 10 bases from J, with 9 bases between. CDR1 SEHNR and CDR2 FQNEAQ come from the germline V gene (reference sequence). The CDR3 has 12 amino acids. The CDR3: CASSFPDLKLFF. The CDR3, as DNA: TGTGCCAGCAGCTTTCCCGACCTAAAACTGTTTTTT.

The gene calls are TRBV5-1 and TRBJ2-1, with D possibly matching TRBD2 (6 bases). CDR1 and CDR2 (germline): SGHRS, YFSETQ. There are 14 residues in the CDR3. Trimming removed 4 bases at V and 4 bases at J, with 12 bases between. Here the CDR3 DNA reads TGCGCCAGCAGCCCGGACGGGAGTTACAATGAGCAGTTCTTC. Translated, it gives CASSPDGSYNEQFF.

This sequence joins TRBV12-3 or TRBV12-4 and TRBJ1-5; 9 bases agree with TRBD1. The CDR3 is 14 residues long. The V segment lost 3 bases and the J segment 5 bases; nucleotides outside the gene matches: 2. CDR3 in amino acids: CASSLWTGDQPQHF. CDR3 DNA sequence: TGTGCCAGCAGTTTGTGGACAGGGGATCAGCCCCAGCATTTT.

The rearrangement links TRBV6-6 to TRBJ2-3; D tentatively fits TRBD1 or TRBD2 (5 bases each). V was pared by 6 bases and J by 1 base, with 17 bases between. This CDR3 is built from 16 residues. From germline, CDR1 is MNHNY and CDR2 SVGAGI (reference sequence). The CDR3 sequence is CASSPGTPRGTDTQYF. CDR3 coding DNA: TGTGCCAGCAGCCCCGGGACCCCCAGGGGCACAGATACGCAGTATTTT.

This chain uses TRBV12-3 or TRBV12-4 with TRBJ2-7; weak D call: TRBD2 (7 bases). The J call may not be correct, given that the DNA end is closer to TRBJ2-5. The CDR3 consists of 14 residues. The CDR3 spells CASSSRGGAETQYF. The CDR3, as DNA: TGTGCCAGCAGTTCCCGTGGGGGGGCCGAGACCCAGTACTTC.

The genes are TRBV12-3 or TRBV12-4 and TRBJ2-1, with TRBD2 as a possible D gene (5 bases). V lost 3 bases to trimming and J lost 10 bases, with 10 bases between them. The CDR3 runs 12 residues. The CDR3 DNA reads TGTGCCAGCAGTTTCGGGGTCCCCGAGCAGTTCTTC. It codes for CASSFGVPEQFF.